The next 4 T cell receptor beta chains were all read from a single sample in a study of shared clonotypes between healthy human individuals. The method was immunoSEQ multiplex PCR; TCRdb's version includes in-frame clones alone and lacks a portion of them. The sample yields about 2,500,000 clones, roughly 92% seen once. Sequenced sample: naive CD4+ T cells sorted from blood. Stated subset: CD45RA+ positively selected. These receptors were taken from a man aged 18 to 29 in good health.

The chain recombines TRBV19 with TRBJ2-5; perhaps D is TRBD1 or TRBD2 (5 bases each). Trimming took off 5 bases at V and 3 bases at J, with 13 bases between the two ends. The germline V gene has CDR1 LNHDA and CDR2 SQIVND (reference sequence). The length of the CDR3 is 14 residues. Here the CDR3 DNA reads TGTGCCAGTAGTCAGAGGGACGGAGAAGAGACCCAGTACTTC. Its translation is CASSQRDGEETQYF.

In its sample, this clone was seen a few times. This chain links TRBV5-6 with TRBJ2-3; tentative D call: TRBD1 (6 bases). The CDR3 sequence is 15 residues long. Trimming took off 4 bases at V and 2 bases at J, with 14 bases between the two ends. From germline, CDR1 is SGHDT and CDR2 YYEEEE. The chain's CDR3 is CASSRGQLITDTQYF. CDR3 sequence (DNA): TGTGCCAGCAGCCGCGGACAGCTTATCACAGATACGCAGTATTTT.

The V gene is TRBV6-6, the J gene TRBJ2-7; no definite D call. With 4 bases removed from V and 4 bases from J, the gap between germline ends came to 11 bases. Per germline, CDR1 MNHNY and CDR2 SVGAGI (reference sequence). The CDR3 is 13 residues long. The CDR3 DNA reads TGTGCCAGCAGTTTCCCCTCGAGTTACGAGCAGTACTTC. Protein product: CASSFPSSYEQYF.

The chain joins TRBV25-1 to TRBJ1-6; 7 bases match TRBD1. Germline values: CDR1 MGHDK, CDR2 SYGVNS. This CDR3 region has 15 residues. Trimming at V came to 2 bases and at J to 7 bases, leaving 5 bases not matched to a gene. The chain's CDR3 is CASSEPGGSNSPLHF. The CDR3, as DNA: TGTGCCAGCAGTGAACCAGGGGGTTCCAATTCACCCCTCCACTTT.